This TCR beta chain was recorded in a study of blood T cell repertoires in COVID-19. V lost 3 bases, J lost 1 base, and 5 bases stayed unmatched. Germline loops: CDR1 MDHEN, CDR2 SYDVKM. This CDR3 spans 15 amino acids. Sequencing was performed with immunoSEQ multiplex PCR; in TCRdb, only in-frame clones are kept and a portion is missing. The repertoire has 200,000 to 250,000 clones, around 83% of them found once; the top ten carry roughly 2%. The source material was peripheral blood. The receptor was derived from a man under 40 who had recovered from COVID-19. The V and J genes are TRBV28 and TRBJ1-1, with 7 bases lining up with TRBD1. CDR3 loop: CASSFPGTANTEAFF. In DNA, the CDR3 is TGTGCCAGCAGTTTCCCCGGGACAGCGAACACTGAAGCTTTCTTT.